The clone carrying this TCR beta chain was seen only a few times. The data originate from a study of blood T cell repertoires in COVID-19. Profiled with immunoSEQ multiplex PCR; TCRdb holds only in-frame clones, not every one. The table shows around 200,000 clones, with 83% occurring only once. The CDR3 covers 14 residues. Trimming shortened V by 3 bases and J by 4 bases, and 10 bases separated the two germline ends. From germline, CDR1 is SEHNR and CDR2 FQNEAQ (reference sequence). The chain employs TRBV7-9 and TRBJ1-3; D is ambiguous. Sample: peripheral blood. The receptor comes from a woman aged 40 to 55 with active or convalescent COVID-19. DNA of the CDR3: TGTGCCAGCAGCTTCGACACCTTGGGAAACACCATATATTTT. Amino acid sequence: CASSFDTLGNTIYF. Full variable domain (rest looked up from reference TRBV7-9 and TRBJ1-3): DTGVSQNPRHKITKRGQNVTFRCDPISEHNRLYWYRQTLGQGPEFLTYFQNEAQLEKSRLLSDRFSAERPKGSFSTLEIQRTEQGDSAMYLCASSFDTLGNTIYFGEGSWLTVV.